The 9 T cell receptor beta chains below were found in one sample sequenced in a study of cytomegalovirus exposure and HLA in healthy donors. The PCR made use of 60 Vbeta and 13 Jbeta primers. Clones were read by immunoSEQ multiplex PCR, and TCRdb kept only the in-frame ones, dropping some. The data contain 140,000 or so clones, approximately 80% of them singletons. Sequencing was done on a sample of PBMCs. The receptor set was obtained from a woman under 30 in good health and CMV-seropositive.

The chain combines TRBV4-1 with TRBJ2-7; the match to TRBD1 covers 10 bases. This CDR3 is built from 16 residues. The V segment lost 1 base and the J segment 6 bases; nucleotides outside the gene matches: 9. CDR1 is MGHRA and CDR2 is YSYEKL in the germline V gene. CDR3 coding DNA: TGCGCCAGCAGCCAAGGACCGGGACAGGGGAATCGCGAGCAGTACTTC. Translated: CASSQGPGQGNREQYF.

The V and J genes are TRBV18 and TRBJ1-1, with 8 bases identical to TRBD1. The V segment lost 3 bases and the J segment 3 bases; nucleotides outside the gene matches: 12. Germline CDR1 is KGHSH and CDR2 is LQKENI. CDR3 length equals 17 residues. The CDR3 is CASSPIPDRAFDTEAFF. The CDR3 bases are TGTGCCAGCTCACCCATCCCGGACAGGGCTTTTGACACTGAAGCTTTCTTT.

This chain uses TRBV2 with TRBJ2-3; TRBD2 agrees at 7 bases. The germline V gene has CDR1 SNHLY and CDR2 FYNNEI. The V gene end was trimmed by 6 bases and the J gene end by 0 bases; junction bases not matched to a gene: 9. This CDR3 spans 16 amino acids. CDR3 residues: CASSHKAGRSTDTQYF. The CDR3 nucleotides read TGTGCCAGCAGCCACAAAGCGGGGAGGAGCACAGATACGCAGTATTTT.

CDR3 region: CASSQRTGAGNTIYF. The CDR3 DNA sequence: TGCGCCAGCAGCCAAAGGACGGGGGCTGGAAACACCATATATTTT. The rearrangement joins TRBV4-3 to TRBJ1-3, with D perhaps TRBD1 (5 bases). CDR1 LGHNA and CDR2 YSLEER come from the germline V gene. The CDR3 length is 15 residues. V dropped 2 bases and J dropped 2 bases, with 10 bases sitting between them.

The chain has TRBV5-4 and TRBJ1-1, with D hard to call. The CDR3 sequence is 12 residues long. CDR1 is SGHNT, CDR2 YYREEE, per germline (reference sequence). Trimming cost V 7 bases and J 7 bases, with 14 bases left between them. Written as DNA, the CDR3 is TGTGCCAGCGGGAGGGCTTCTCTTGAAGCTTTCTTT. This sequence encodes CASGRASLEAFF.

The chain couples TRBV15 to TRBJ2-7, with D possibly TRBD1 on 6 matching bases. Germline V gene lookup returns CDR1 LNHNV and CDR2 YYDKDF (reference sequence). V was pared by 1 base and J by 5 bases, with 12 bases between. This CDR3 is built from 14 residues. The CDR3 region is CATSRGGQPNEQYF. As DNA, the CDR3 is TGTGCCACCAGCAGAGGCGGACAGCCCAACGAGCAGTACTTC.

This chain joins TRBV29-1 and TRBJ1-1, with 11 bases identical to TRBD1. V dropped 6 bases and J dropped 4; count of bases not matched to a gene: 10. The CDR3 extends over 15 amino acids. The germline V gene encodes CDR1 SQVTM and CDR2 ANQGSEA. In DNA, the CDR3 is TGCAGCGTCTCCGGGACAGGGGGTGAGGGCACTGAAGCTTTCTTT. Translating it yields CSVSGTGGEGTEAFF.

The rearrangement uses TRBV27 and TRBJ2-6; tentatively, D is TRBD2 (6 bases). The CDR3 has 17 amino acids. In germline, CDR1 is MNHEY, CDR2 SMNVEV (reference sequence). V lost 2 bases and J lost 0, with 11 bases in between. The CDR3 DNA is TGTGCCAGCAGTTTACCCGGGGGTGTCTCTGGGGCCAACGTCCTGACTTTC. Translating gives CASSLPGGVSGANVLTF.

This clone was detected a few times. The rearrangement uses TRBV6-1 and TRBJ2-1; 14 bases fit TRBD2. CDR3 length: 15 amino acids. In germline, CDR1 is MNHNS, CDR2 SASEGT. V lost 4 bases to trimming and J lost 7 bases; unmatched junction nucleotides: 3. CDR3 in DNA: TGTGCCAGCAGTGGACTAGCGGGGGGGCGTAATGAGCAGTTCTTC. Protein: CASSGLAGGRNEQFF.